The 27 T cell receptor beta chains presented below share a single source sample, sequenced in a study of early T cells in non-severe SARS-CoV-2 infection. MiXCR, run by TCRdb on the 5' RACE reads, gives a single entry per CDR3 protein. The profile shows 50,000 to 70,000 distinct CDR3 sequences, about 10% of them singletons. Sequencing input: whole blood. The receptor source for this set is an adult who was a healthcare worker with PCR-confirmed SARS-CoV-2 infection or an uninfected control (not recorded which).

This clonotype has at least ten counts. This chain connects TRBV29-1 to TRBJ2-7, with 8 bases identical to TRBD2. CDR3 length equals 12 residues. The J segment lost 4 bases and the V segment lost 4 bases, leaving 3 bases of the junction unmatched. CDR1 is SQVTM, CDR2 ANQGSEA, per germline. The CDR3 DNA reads TGCAGCGTTGTTTCTAGCGGGTACGAGCAGTACTTC. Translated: CSVVSSGYEQYF.

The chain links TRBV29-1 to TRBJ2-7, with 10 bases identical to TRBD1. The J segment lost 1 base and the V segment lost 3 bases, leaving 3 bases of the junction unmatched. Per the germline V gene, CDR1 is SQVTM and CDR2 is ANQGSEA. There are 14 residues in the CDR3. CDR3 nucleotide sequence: TGCAGCGTTGACGGACAGGGGGGATCCTACGAGCAGTACTTC. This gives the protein CSVDGQGGSYEQYF.

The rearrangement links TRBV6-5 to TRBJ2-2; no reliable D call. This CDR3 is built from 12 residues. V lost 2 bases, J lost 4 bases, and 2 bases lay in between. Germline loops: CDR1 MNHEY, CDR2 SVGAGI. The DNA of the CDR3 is TGTGCCAGCAGTTACCGCACCGGGGAGCTGTTTTTT. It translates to CASSYRTGELFF.

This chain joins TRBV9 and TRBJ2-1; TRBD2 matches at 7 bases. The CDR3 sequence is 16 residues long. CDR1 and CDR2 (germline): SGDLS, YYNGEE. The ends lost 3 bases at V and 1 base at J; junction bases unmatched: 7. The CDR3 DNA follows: TGTGCCAGCAGCGGCGGGACGGGACTATCCTACAATGAGCAGTTCTTC. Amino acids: CASSGGTGLSYNEQFF.

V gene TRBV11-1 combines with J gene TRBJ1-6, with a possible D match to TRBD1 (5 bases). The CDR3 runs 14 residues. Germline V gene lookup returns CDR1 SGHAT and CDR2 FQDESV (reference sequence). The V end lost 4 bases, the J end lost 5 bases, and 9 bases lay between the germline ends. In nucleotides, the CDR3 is TGTGCCAGCAGCTGGTGGGGCGATAATTCACCCCTCCACTTT. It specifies CASSWWGDNSPLHF.

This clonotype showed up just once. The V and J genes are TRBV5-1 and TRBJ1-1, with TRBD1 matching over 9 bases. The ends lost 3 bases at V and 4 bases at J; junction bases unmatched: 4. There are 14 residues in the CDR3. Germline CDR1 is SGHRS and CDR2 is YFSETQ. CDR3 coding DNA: TGCGCCAGCAGCTACTCGACAGGGGGCACTGAAGCTTTCTTT. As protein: CASSYSTGGTEAFF.

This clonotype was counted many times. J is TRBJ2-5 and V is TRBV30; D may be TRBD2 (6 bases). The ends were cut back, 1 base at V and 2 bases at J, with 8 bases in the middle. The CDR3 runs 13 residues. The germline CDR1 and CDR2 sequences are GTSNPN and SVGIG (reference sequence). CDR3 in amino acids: CAWSASVQETQYF. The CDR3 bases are TGTGCCTGGAGTGCTAGCGTTCAAGAGACCCAGTACTTC.

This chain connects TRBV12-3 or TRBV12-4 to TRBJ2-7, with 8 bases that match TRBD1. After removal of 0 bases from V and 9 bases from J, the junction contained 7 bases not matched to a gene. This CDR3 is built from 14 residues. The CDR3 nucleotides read TGTGCCAGCAGTTTAGCGGGGCAGGGGGCGAGGCAGTACTTC. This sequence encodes CASSLAGQGARQYF.

CDR3 amino acids: CSVLAGYTDTQYF. CDR3 bases: TGCAGCGTTCTAGCGGGCTACACAGATACGCAGTATTTT. The chain is built from TRBV29-1 and TRBJ2-3; 8 bases map to TRBD2. V shed 5 bases and J 2 bases; nucleotides not matched to a gene: 3. The CDR3 is 13 amino acids. The germline V gene encodes CDR1 SQVTM and CDR2 ANQGSEA.

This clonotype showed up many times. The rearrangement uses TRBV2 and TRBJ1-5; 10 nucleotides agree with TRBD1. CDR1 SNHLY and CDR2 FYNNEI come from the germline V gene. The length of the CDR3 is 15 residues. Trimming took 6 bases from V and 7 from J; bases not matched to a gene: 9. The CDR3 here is CASSSTGTGEQPQHF. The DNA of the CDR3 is TGTGCCAGCAGCAGTACCGGGACAGGGGAACAGCCCCAGCATTTT.

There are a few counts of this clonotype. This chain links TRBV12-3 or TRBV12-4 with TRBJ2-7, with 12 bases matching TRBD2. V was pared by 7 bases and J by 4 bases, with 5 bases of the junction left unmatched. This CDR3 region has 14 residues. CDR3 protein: CASTLAGGDYEQYF. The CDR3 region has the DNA TGTGCCAGCACTCTAGCGGGAGGGGATTACGAGCAGTACTTC.

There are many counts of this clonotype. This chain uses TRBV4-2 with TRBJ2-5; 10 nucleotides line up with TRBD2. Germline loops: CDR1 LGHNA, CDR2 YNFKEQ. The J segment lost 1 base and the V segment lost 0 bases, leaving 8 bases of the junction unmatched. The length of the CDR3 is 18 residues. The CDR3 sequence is CASSQEEVTSGFQETQYF. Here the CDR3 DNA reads TGTGCCAGCAGCCAAGAAGAAGTGACTAGCGGGTTCCAAGAGACCCAGTACTTC.

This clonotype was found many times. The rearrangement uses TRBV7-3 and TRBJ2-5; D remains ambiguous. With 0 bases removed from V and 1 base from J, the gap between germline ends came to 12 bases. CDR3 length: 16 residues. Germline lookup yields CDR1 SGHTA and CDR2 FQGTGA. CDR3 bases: TGTGCCAGCAGCTTAACCGGCAGAAGATCCCAAGAGACCCAGTACTTC. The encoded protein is CASSLTGRRSQETQYF.

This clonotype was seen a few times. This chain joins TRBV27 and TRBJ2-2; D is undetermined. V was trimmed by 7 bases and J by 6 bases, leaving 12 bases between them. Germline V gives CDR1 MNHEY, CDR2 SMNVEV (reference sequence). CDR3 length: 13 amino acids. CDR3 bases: TGTGCCAGCACCCGAGGAGTAGCCGGGGAGCTGTTTTTT. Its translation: CASTRGVAGELFF.

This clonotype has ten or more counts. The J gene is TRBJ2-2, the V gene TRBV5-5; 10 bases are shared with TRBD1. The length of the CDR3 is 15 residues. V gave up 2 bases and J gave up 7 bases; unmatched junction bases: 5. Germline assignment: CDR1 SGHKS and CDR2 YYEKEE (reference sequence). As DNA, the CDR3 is TGTGCCAGCAGCTTCTCGACAGGGGGCTTCGGGGAGCTGTTTTTT. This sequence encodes CASSFSTGGFGELFF.

CDR3 residues: CASRDRGGSWAYNEQFF. As DNA, the CDR3 is TGTGCCAGTCGGGACAGGGGAGGTAGTTGGGCCTACAATGAGCAGTTCTTC. This chain links TRBV27 with TRBJ2-1; the match to TRBD1 covers 10 bases. This CDR3 region has 17 residues. The germline gives CDR1 MNHEY, CDR2 SMNVEV (reference sequence). The trim removed 9 bases at V and 2 bases at J, leaving 13 bases unmatched.

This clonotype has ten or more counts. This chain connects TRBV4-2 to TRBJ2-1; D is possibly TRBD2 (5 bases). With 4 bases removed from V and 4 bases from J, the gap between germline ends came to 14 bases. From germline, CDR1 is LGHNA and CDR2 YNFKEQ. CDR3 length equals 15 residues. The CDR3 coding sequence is TGTGCCAGCAGCCCCAGCGGAGTAATTTACAATGAGCAGTTCTTC. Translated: CASSPSGVIYNEQFF.

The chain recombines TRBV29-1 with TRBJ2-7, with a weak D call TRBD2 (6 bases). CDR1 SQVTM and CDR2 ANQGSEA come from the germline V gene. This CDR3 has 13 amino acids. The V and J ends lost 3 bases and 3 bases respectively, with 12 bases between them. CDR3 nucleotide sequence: TGCAGCGTTGATCTGGCGGGGAGCTACGAGCAGTACTTC. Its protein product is CSVDLAGSYEQYF.

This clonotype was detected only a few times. Here the CDR3 DNA reads TGTGCCAGCAGTTGGGGGACAGATACGCAGTATTTT. This sequence encodes CASSWGTDTQYF. The chain uses TRBV5-5 and TRBJ2-3; either TRBD1 or TRBD2 may fit D (5 bases each). Deletions cut 5 bases from V and 3 bases from J, with 7 bases between. CDR1 is SGHKS and CDR2 is YYEKEE in the germline V gene (reference sequence). There are 12 residues in the CDR3. Combining the CDR3 with reference TRBV5-5 and TRBJ2-3 gives the whole variable domain DAGVTQSPTHLIKTRGQQVTLRCSPISGHKSVSWYQQVLGQGPQFIFQYYEKEERGRGNFPDRFSARQFPNYSSELNVNALLLGDSALYLCASSWGTDTQYFGPGTRLTVL.

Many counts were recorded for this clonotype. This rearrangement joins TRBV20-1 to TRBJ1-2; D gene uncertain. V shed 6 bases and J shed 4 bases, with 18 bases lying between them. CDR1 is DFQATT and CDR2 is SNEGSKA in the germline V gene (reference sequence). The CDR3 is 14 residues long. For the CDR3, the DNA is TGCAGTGCCGCCAAGGGAGCATTGAGCTATGGCTACACCTTC. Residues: CSAAKGALSYGYTF.

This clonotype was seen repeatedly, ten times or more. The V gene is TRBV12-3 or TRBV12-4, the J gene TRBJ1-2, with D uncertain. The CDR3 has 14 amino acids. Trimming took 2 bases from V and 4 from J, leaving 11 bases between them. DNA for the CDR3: TGTGCCAGCAGTTTAAGTGGCGGCCGCTATGGCTACACCTTC. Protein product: CASSLSGGRYGYTF.

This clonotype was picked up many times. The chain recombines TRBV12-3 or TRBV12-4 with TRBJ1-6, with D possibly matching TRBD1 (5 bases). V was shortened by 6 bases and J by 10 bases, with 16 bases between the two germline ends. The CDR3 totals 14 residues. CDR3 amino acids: CASSPHEGRSPLHF. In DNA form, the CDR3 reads TGTGCCAGCAGCCCCCACGAGGGACGATCACCCCTCCACTTT.

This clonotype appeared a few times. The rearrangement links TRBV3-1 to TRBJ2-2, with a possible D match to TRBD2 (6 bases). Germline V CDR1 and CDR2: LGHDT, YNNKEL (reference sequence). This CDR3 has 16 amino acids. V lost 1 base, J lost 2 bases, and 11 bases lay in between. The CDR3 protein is CASSQVIAANTGELFF. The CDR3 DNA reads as TGTGCCAGCAGCCAAGTAATAGCGGCCAACACCGGGGAGCTGTTTTTT.

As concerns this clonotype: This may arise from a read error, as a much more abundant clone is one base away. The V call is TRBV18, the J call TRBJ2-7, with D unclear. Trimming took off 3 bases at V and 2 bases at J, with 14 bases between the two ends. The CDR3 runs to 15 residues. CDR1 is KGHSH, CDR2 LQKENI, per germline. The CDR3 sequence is CASSPVKEHTYEQYF. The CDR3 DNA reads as TGTGCCAGCTCACCGGTAAAGGAACACACCTACGAGCAGTACTTC.

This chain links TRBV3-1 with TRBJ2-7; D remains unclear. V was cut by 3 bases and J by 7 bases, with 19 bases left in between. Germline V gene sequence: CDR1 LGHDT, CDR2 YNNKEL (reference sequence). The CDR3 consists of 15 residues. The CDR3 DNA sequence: TGTGCCAGCAGCCAGGACCGGAACGGCCGATGGGAGCAGTACTTC. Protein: CASSQDRNGRWEQYF.

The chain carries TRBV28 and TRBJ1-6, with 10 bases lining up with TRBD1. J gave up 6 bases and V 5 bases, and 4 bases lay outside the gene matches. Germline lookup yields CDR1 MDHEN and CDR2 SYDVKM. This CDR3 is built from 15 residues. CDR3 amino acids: CASSPGDRGNSPLHF. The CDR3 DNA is TGTGCCAGCAGTCCAGGGGACAGGGGTAATTCACCCCTCCACTTT.

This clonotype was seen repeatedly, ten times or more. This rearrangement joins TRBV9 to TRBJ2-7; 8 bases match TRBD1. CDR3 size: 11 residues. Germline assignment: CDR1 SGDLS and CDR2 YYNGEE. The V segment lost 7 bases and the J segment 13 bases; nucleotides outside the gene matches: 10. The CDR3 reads CASRGQGVLYF. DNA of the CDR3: TGTGCCAGCCGCGGACAGGGTGTTTTATACTTC.